The 24 T cell receptor beta chains below come from one sample, sequenced in a study of tumor and adjacent non-tumor tissue in lung cancer. No cell sorting was done before RNA was extracted from the tissue. Three rounds of nested PCR, following a modified ARM-PCR protocol, produced the TCRbeta library. TCRdb re-called the multiplex PCR reads with MiXCR, one entry per CDR3 protein. This sample carries more than 95,000 distinct CDR3 sequences, roughly 64% of them seen once, and the ten largest clones take around 13%. Sequencing was performed on lung tumor tissue. The source is a man aged 30-40 years with non-small cell lung cancer.

This clonotype appeared once. An end of the junction differs from the germline gene, which may be a read error. This rearrangement joins TRBV11-3 to TRBJ2-7; D remains ambiguous. Germline V lookup: CDR1 SGHNT, CDR2 YENEEA. This CDR3 has 15 amino acids. The CDR3 is CAISPRVRSSYEQYF. The CDR3 DNA sequence: TGTGCCATCAGCCCGCGCGTCAGGAGCTCCTACGAGCAGTACTTC.

This rearrangement joins TRBV10-2 to TRBJ2-5; TRBD2 matches 10 bases. The germline V gene has CDR1 WSHSY and CDR2 SAAADI. V dropped 2 bases and J dropped 4; count of bases not matched to a gene: 4. The CDR3 length is 15 residues. The DNA for the CDR3 is TGCGCCAGCAGTGAGACCGAGCGGGGGGGAGAGACCCAGTACTTC. Protein sequence: CASSETERGGETQYF.

This clonotype was detected ten times or more. J is TRBJ1-3 and V is TRBV12-3 or TRBV12-4; D is unresolved. Trimming took off 3 bases at V and 2 bases at J, with 5 bases between the two ends. There are 13 residues in the CDR3. DNA for the CDR3: TGTGCCAGCAGTTTCGGTGCTGGAAACACCATATATTTT. It is translated as CASSFGAGNTIYF.

This clonotype occurred once. The junction shows a germline mismatch at one end, possibly a read error. The chain employs TRBV20-1 and TRBJ1-5, with no clear D. CDR3 size: 14 residues. Germline-derived CDR1 and CDR2 are DFQATT and SNEGSKA (reference sequence). The CDR3 sequence: CSARPQGSNQPQHF. CDR3 DNA sequence: TGCAGTGCTAGACCCCAAGGATCCAATCAGCCTCAGCATTTT.

This rearrangement joins TRBV30 to TRBJ2-5; the D is unclear. The CDR3 runs to 12 residues. Deletions cut 3 bases from V and 1 base from J, with 6 bases between. Germline CDR1 is GTSNPN and CDR2 is SVGIG (reference sequence). The DNA of the CDR3 is TGTGCCTGGAGAGGCACCCAAGAGACCCAGTACTTC. Its protein is CAWRGTQETQYF.

By share, this clonotype counts as medium-sized. The chain carries TRBV11-2 and TRBJ2-7; no clear D. With 3 bases removed from V and 3 bases from J, the gap between germline ends came to 9 bases. This CDR3 is 13 amino acids long. CDR1 and CDR2 from the germline V gene are SGHAT and FQNNGV. The CDR3 loop is CASSFSPFYEQYF. The CDR3 DNA reads as TGTGCCAGCAGCTTTAGTCCGTTCTACGAGCAGTACTTC. Drawing the rest from reference TRBV11-2 and TRBJ2-7, the complete variable domain is EAGVAQSPRYKIIEKRQSVAFWCNPISGHATLYWYQQILGQGPKLLIQFQNNGVVDDSQLPKDRFSAERLKGVDSTLKIQPAKLEDSAVYLCASSFSPFYEQYFGPGTRLTVT.

The rearrangement uses TRBV20-1 and TRBJ1-6, with a weak D call TRBD1 (5 bases). Deletions cut 5 bases from V and 9 bases from J, with 20 bases between. Germline loops: CDR1 DFQATT, CDR2 SNEGSKA (reference sequence). This CDR3 has 15 amino acids. The CDR3 sequence is CSAHETENEVSPLHF. The CDR3 DNA follows: TGCAGTGCTCACGAGACAGAGAACGAAGTTTCACCCCTCCACTTT.

Notes on this clonotype: This sequence may be a read error, since a much larger clone differs from it by one base. V usage is TRBV12-3 or TRBV12-4 and J usage is TRBJ2-2; D is uncertain. CDR3 length: 13 residues. Trimming removed 6 bases from V and 15 bases from J, with 20 bases in between. This CDR3 reads CASRPDVLGVMFF. As DNA, the CDR3 is TGTGCCAGCAGGCCGGACGTCCTAGGTGTAATGTTTTTT.

The table lists this clonotype with a few counts. The chain is built from TRBV5-1 and TRBJ2-7; TRBD2 matches 8 bases. Germline V lookup: CDR1 SGHRS, CDR2 YFSETQ. Germline trimming cut 0 bases from V and 0 bases from J; bases unmatched to any gene: 2. The CDR3 length is 15 residues. The CDR3 sequence is CASSLGGLASYEQYF. The CDR3 DNA is TGCGCCAGCAGCTTGGGAGGACTAGCCTCCTACGAGCAGTACTTC.

V and J are TRBV28 and TRBJ1-1; D call uncertain. Germline CDR1 is MDHEN and CDR2 is SYDVKM. This CDR3 is built from 11 residues. V shed 4 bases and J shed 10 bases, with 10 bases lying between them. CDR3 loop: CASSSERRAFF. CDR3 nucleotide sequence: TGTGCCAGCAGTTCCGAGCGTAGAGCTTTCTTT.

About this clonotype: This may arise from a read error, as a much more abundant clone is one base away. This chain joins TRBV5-6 and TRBJ1-1, with a possible D match to TRBD1 (5 bases). This CDR3 is built from 13 residues. Trimming shortened V by 1 base and J by 6 bases, and 10 bases separated the two germline ends. Germline loops: CDR1 SGHDT, CDR2 YYEEEE. CDR3 residues: CASSLRQGAEAFF. CDR3 in DNA: TGTGCCAGCAGCTTGCGGCAGGGAGCTGAAGCTTTCTTT.

The gene calls are TRBV20-1 and TRBJ2-1, with D perhaps matching TRBD2 (6 bases). CDR1 and CDR2 from the germline V gene are DFQATT and SNEGSKA (reference sequence). CDR3 size: 13 residues. V dropped 6 bases and J dropped 8 bases, with 17 bases sitting between them. CDR3 sequence (DNA): TGCAGTGCAACACCGGGGGTGCCCGATGAGCAGTTCTTC. This translates into CSATPGVPDEQFF.

Worth noting for this clonotype: The conserved phenylalanine or tryptophan is not found at the CDR3 terminus, so this likely reflects a read error. V and J are TRBV4-2 and TRBJ1-3; 8 positions agree with TRBD1. The CDR3 sequence is 16 residues long. The germline V gene encodes CDR1 LGHNA and CDR2 YNFKEQ. CDR3 nucleotides: TGTGCCAGCAACCAAGCCTCGGACAGGGCAGGAAACACCATATATTAT. This encodes CASNQASDRAGNTIYY.

To note about this clonotype: Possible read error: a much larger clone is one base away. Likely a read error: the CDR3 ends without its conserved phenylalanine or tryptophan. The chain links TRBV6-5 to TRBJ1-2; TRBD1 is a possible D gene (5 bases). The V end was cut by 2 bases, the J end by 6 bases, with 13 bases between. Germline lookup yields CDR1 MNHEY and CDR2 SVGAGI. The CDR3 has 14 residues. The CDR3 sequence: CASSYRDSTNGYTL. The CDR3 nucleotides read TGTGCCAGCAGTTACCGCGACAGCACCAATGGCTACACCTTA.

Concerning this clonotype itself: At one end the junction does not follow the germline gene, possibly because of a read error. The DNA for the CDR3 is TGCAGTGTTAGAGATCGTCTAGCGGGCCTCTCTGGGGCCGACGTCCTGACTTTC. Protein: CSVRDRLAGLSGADVLTF. The chain joins TRBV20-1 to TRBJ2-6; TRBD2 matches 8 bases. The CDR3 has 18 residues. Germline values: CDR1 DFQATT, CDR2 SNEGSKA (reference sequence).

This clonotype was picked up a small number of times. A much larger clone differs from this one at a single base, so this may be a read error. Because it lacks the conserved phenylalanine or tryptophan at the end, this CDR3 is likely a read error. The limits of the CDR3 on the DNA are not certain, so only TCRdb's listed CDR3 is given. The rearrangement links TRBV5-6 to TRBJ2-4; the table calls TRBD1, which could not be checked here. The CDR3 contains 13 residues when both ends are counted. The germline gives CDR1 SGHDT, CDR2 YYEEEE. CDR3 residues: CASSLDPTGFKYL.

This clonotype came up many times. This chain uses TRBV12-3 or TRBV12-4 with TRBJ2-5; D possibly corresponds to TRBD2 (6 bases). V was pared by 4 bases and J by 4 bases, with 19 bases between. The CDR3 has 16 amino acids. In DNA form, the CDR3 reads TGTGCCAGCAGTTCCCACAGGAGGGGATTAGGAGAGACCCAGTACTTC. This encodes CASSSHRRGLGETQYF.

As regards this clonotype: One junction end does not reproduce the germline sequence, and a read error may be involved. The rearrangement links TRBV10-3 to TRBJ2-4; D is unresolved. Germline V lookup: CDR1 ENHRY, CDR2 SYGVKD. The CDR3 has 12 residues. CDR3 coding DNA: TGTGTCATCAGTGCCACCCGGAACATTCAGTACTTC. Translation gives CVISATRNIQYF.

The sample holds a few counts of this clonotype. The genes are TRBV10-3 and TRBJ2-2; a weak D match, TRBD2 (7 bases). Germline V gene sequence: CDR1 ENHRY, CDR2 SYGVKD. This CDR3 has 14 amino acids. The DNA of the CDR3 is TGTGTCACCCTCGGGGGGCCTAACACCGGGGAGCTGTTTTTT. It codes for CVTLGGPNTGELFF.

This clonotype came up many times. The V and J genes are TRBV29-1 and TRBJ2-7, with TRBD1 as a possible D gene (5 bases). The V end lost 3 bases, the J end lost 3 bases, and 12 bases lay between the germline ends. The CDR3 consists of 13 residues. Germline loops: CDR1 SQVTM, CDR2 ANQGSEA. As DNA, the CDR3 is TGCAGCGTTGAGCCTCACGACAGCTACGAGCAGTACTTC. It is translated as CSVEPHDSYEQYF.

Ten or more counts support this clonotype. J is TRBJ2-7 and V is TRBV12-3 or TRBV12-4, with 10 bases identical to TRBD1. Trimming removed 5 bases from V and 6 bases from J; junction bases left unmatched: 7. The CDR3 is made up of 14 amino acids. DNA for the CDR3: TGTGCCAGCAGTCTCGGGACAGGGGTTGGCGAGCAGTACTTC. This translates into CASSLGTGVGEQYF.

About this clonotype: This may stem from a read error, because a much larger clone lies one nucleotide away. V usage is TRBV12-3 or TRBV12-4 and J usage is TRBJ1-2; D perhaps matches TRBD1 (5 bases). V lost 5 bases and J 1 base, leaving 17 bases between the germline ends. The CDR3 covers 16 residues. The CDR3 nucleotides read TGTGCCAGCAGTCCAACGACAGCCACCGTTAACTATGGCTACACCTTC. This sequence encodes CASSPTTATVNYGYTF.

Worth noting for this clonotype: The junction departs from germline at one end; a sequencing error may be responsible. The chain combines TRBV4-2 with TRBJ1-1; TRBD1 agrees at 8 bases. The germline V gene encodes CDR1 LGHNA and CDR2 YNFKEQ. This CDR3 is 16 amino acids long. The CDR3 bases are TGTGCCAGAAGCCAAGCAGGACAGGGCCAGAACACTGAAGCTTTCTTT. It encodes CARSQAGQGQNTEAFF.

This clonotype has a count of ten or more. The chain joins TRBV6-6 to TRBJ2-7; no clear D gene. Per the germline V gene, CDR1 is MNHNY and CDR2 is SVGAGI (reference sequence). The V and J ends lost 5 bases and 1 base respectively, with 3 bases between them. There are 11 residues in the CDR3. CDR3 residues: CASSGSYEQYF. As DNA, the CDR3 is TGTGCCAGCAGTGGGTCCTACGAGCAGTACTTC.